The source of this T cell receptor (beta chain) is a study of CD8+ T cells in alopecia areata. The CDR3 sequence is 14 residues long. V was shortened by 6 bases and J by 8 bases, with 16 bases between the two germline ends. CDR1 and CDR2 (germline): MNHEY, SVGAGI. cDNA reverse transcribed from extracted RNA served as the sequencing template. The data were produced by immunoSEQ multiplex PCR, yet TCRdb's version contains in-frame clones alone and is incomplete. The sample comprises some 130,000 clones, roughly 54% of which are singletons, and roughly 4.5% rests with the top ten. The chain recombines TRBV6-5 with TRBJ1-4, with a weak D call TRBD1 (5 bases). The sequencing used CD4+ T cells sorted from blood, collected at week 0. The sequence was collected from a human donor with alopecia areata. This chain's CDR3 is CASRPAGQGEKLFF. For the CDR3, the DNA is TGTGCCAGCAGGCCTGCAGGGCAGGGAGAAAAACTGTTTTTT.